The entry below describes one T cell receptor beta chain. This clonotype was seen a handful of times. What this receptor recognizes is not known. No per-base quality is available; no much larger clone lies one base away. The treatment or condition label, as the study defines it: in vitro stimulation with specific CMV peptide epitopes to enrich CMV-specific T cells. These data come from a study of T cell repertoires in cytomegalovirus infection (dated by TCRdb to between 2018 and 2020). Describing the broader study: Alongside well-studied HLA-B-restricted epitopes, the peptide stimulations were aimed at recently identified HLA-C-restricted CMV epitopes, whose presentation resists viral immunomodulation. Donor HLA type was relevant to the analysis, because carriage of CMV infection together with the matching HLA type was indicated by public TCR beta signatures. Points the paper makes about the study in general: The ex vivo response was dominated by HLA-C-restricted CMV-specific TCR beta clonotypes, which also provided the single most frequent clonotype in two of eight donors. Cumulative frequency of public TCR beta family members discriminated carriers of CMV infection plus the relevant HLA type in this cohort and an independent approximately 370-donor cohort.

Reads for this sample came from an Illumina HiSeq 1500. TCRdb handled the public reads itself, with Q25 trimming in fastp and clone calling in MiXCR, and kept productive beta chains. Entries that share a CDR3 protein sequence are merged under the most common genes and DNA. The sample yields approximately 770,000 distinct CDR3 sequences; about 29% were counted once. The ten most abundant clones make up over 10% of the sample. From the cysteine up to the phenylalanine, the CDR3 has a length of 13 residues. The entry retains the CDR3 DNA only, 39 bases that are in frame from base 1. The germline V gene (reference sequence) supplies CDR1 DFQATT and CDR2 SNEGSKA. Trimming removed 6 bases from V and 5 bases from J, leaving 17 bases between the germline ends.

The TCR was taken from a human donor in good health (CMV status not recorded). Some clones in this sample may be carry-over from other donors' samples. Sequences were derived from cultured CD8+ T cells from PBMCs, sampled from culture after CMV antigen stimulation. The chain was built from TRBV20-1 and TRBJ2-7, and the D gene may be TRBD2, 6 bases matching. The bases are TGCAGTGCCCATTCACTAGCTAACAACGAGCAGTACTTC. Translated, it reads CSAHSLANNEQYF.